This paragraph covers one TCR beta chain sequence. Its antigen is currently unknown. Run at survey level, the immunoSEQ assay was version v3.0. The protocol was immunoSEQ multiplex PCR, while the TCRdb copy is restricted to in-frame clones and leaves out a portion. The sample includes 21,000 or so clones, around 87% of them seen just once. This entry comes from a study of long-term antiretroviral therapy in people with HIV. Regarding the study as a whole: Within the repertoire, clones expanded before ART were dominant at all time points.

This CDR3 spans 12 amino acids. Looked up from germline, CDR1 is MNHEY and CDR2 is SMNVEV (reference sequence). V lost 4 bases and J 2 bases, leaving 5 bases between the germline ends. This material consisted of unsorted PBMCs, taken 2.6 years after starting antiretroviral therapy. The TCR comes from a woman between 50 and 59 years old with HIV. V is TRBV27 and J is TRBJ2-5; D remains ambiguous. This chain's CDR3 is CASSSRQETQYF. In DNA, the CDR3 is TGTGCCAGCAGTTCTCGGCAAGAGACCCAGTACTTC.